One and the same sample provided the 20 T cell receptor beta chains below, sequenced in a study of T-cell reconstitution after alpha-beta-depleted transplantation in children (TCRdb year 2016). Libraries were prepared through PCR. Sequencing used an Illumina HiSeq 2500. TCR libraries were prepared with molecular barcoding, using unique molecular identifiers to normalize TCRbeta repertoire quantification. In-frame beta chains were kept once TCRdb had trimmed the public reads at Q25 with fastp and called clones with MiXCR. Under each unique CDR3 protein, matching rows form one entry showing the most common genes and DNA. Present in this sample are tens of thousands of distinct CDR3 sequences, about 6.3% of which were seen just once. Approximately 7% of the sample goes to the ten largest clones. The intended sense of this specimen's treatment or condition label: allogeneic hematopoietic cell transplantation with graft depleted of TCRalphabeta T cells and CD19 B cells.

Specimen: PBMCs, mostly from graft donor cells, collected 180 days after TCRalphabeta/CD19-depleted stem cell transplant. These receptors came from a male patient younger than 18 who had a stem cell transplant for acute myeloid leukemia, so the T cells may come from the graft donor.

Ten or more counts support this clonotype. This chain links TRBV20-1 with TRBJ1-2; 9 bases agree with TRBD1. CDR1 and CDR2 from the germline V gene are DFQATT and SNEGSKA (reference sequence). CDR3 length equals 11 residues. Unmatched junction bases numbered 3, after V lost 3 bases and J lost 10 bases. The chain's CDR3 is CSARPQGAYTF. The CDR3 coding sequence is TGCAGTGCTAGGCCACAGGGGGCCTACACCTTC.

This clonotype was counted ten times or more. The gene calls are TRBV3-1 and TRBJ2-2; D call uncertain. The CDR3 is 13 residues long. Trimming left V 4 bases short and J 9 bases short, with 12 bases between. Per the germline V gene, CDR1 is LGHDT and CDR2 is YNNKEL (reference sequence). The CDR3 region has the DNA TGTGCCAGCAGCCGGGGTTATACCCGGGAGCTGTTTTTT. Amino acid sequence: CASSRGYTRELFF. The full variable domain, its missing parts supplied by reference TRBV3-1 and TRBJ2-2, is DTAVSQTPKYLVTQMGNDKSIKCEQNLGHDTMYWYKQDSKKFLKIMFSYNNKELIINETVPNRFSPKSPDKAHLNLHINSLELGDSAVYFCASSRGYTRELFFGEGSRLTVL.

This clonotype occurred many times. This rearrangement joins TRBV6-5 to TRBJ2-3, with 8 bases identical to TRBD2. The CDR3 has 16 amino acids. The trim removed 4 bases at V and 2 bases at J, leaving 8 bases unmatched. Germline-derived CDR1 and CDR2 are MNHEY and SVGAGI. CDR3 region: CASSFLSGGYTDTQYF. Here the CDR3 DNA reads TGTGCCAGCAGTTTTCTGTCGGGGGGGTACACAGATACGCAGTATTTT.

The table lists this clonotype with many counts. This chain connects TRBV5-6 to TRBJ1-4; D not certain. The V gene lost 4 bases and the J gene lost 3 bases, with 16 bases spanning the gap. The length of the CDR3 is 16 residues. The V gene's germline CDR1 is SGHDT and CDR2 YYEEEE. CDR3 protein: CASSPSGFVPNEKLFF. In DNA form, the CDR3 reads TGTGCCAGCAGCCCGTCGGGTTTCGTTCCTAATGAAAAACTGTTTTTT.

This clonotype has ten or more counts. The chain combines TRBV18 with TRBJ1-4, with D perhaps TRBD1 (5 bases). From germline, CDR1 is KGHSH and CDR2 LQKENI. CDR3 length equals 15 residues. With 6 bases removed from V and 3 bases from J, the gap between germline ends came to 14 bases. As DNA, the CDR3 is TGTGCCAGCTCGCAGGGTAGGACCGCTAATGAAAAACTGTTTTTT. Encoded protein: CASSQGRTANEKLFF. Full variable domain (outside the CDR3, taken from reference TRBV18 and TRBJ1-4): NAGVMQNPRHLVRRRGQEARLRCSPMKGHSHVYWYRQLPEEGLKFMVYLQKENIIDESGMPKERFSAEFPKEGPSILRIQQVVRGDSAAYFCASSQGRTANEKLFFGSGTQLSVL.

The V and J genes are TRBV7-1 and TRBJ2-2; TRBD2 is a possible D gene (5 bases). TRBV7-1 is an open reading frame whose function is uncertain. V lost 3 bases and J 4 bases, leaving 9 bases between the germline ends. This CDR3 region has 14 residues. CDR3 protein: CASSSRAATGELFF. In nucleotides, the CDR3 is TGTGCCAGCAGCTCCAGAGCGGCCACCGGGGAGCTGTTTTTT.

This clonotype was seen repeatedly, ten times or more. CDR3 nucleotides: TGTGCCAGCTCTGACAGGGGCCATGGCTACACCTTC. Translating it yields CASSDRGHGYTF. This chain joins TRBV7-9 and TRBJ1-2; 8 nucleotides match TRBD1. V was pared by 8 bases and J by 6 bases, with 5 bases of the junction left unmatched. CDR1 is SEHNR, CDR2 FQNEAQ, per germline (reference sequence). The CDR3 extends over 12 amino acids.

This clonotype has a handful of counts. V is TRBV28 and J is TRBJ1-2, with a tentative D call TRBD1 (5 bases). The germline gives CDR1 MDHEN, CDR2 SYDVKM. The CDR3 is 14 amino acids. V lost 4 bases and J 6 bases, leaving 15 bases between the germline ends. For the CDR3, the DNA is TGTGCCAGCAGTTGGGGGGGGGACTCCAATGGCTACACCTTC. Amino acid sequence: CASSWGGDSNGYTF.

This clonotype was found many times. The CDR3 loop is CAISATWEQYF. CDR3 in DNA: TGTGCCATCAGTGCCACTTGGGAGCAGTACTTC. This chain uses TRBV10-3 with TRBJ2-7; no clear D gene. V was clipped by 4 bases and J by 7 bases, with 8 bases between them. The CDR3 has 11 amino acids. Germline V gives CDR1 ENHRY, CDR2 SYGVKD.

This clonotype was counted at least ten times. The J gene is TRBJ2-7, the V gene TRBV21-1; the table's D call, TRBD1, was not checked against the DNA. TRBV21-1 is labeled a pseudogene. The length of the CDR3 is 15 residues. This CDR3 reads CASSRRRDITYEQYF. The DNA of the CDR3 is TGTGCCAGCAGCCGGAGGCGGGACATTACCTACGAGCAGTACTTC.

This clonotype was found many times. Here the CDR3 reads CSAKTSGQYYNEQFF. CDR3 bases: TGCAGTGCAAAAACTAGCGGCCAATACTACAATGAGCAGTTCTTC. J is TRBJ2-1 and V is TRBV20-1; 8 nucleotides match TRBD2. In germline, CDR1 is DFQATT, CDR2 SNEGSKA (reference sequence). The CDR3 length is 15 residues. J gave up 3 bases and V 6 bases, and 10 bases lay outside the gene matches.

This clonotype was recorded many times. The chain carries TRBV3-1 and TRBJ2-7, with D perhaps TRBD1 or TRBD2 (6 bases each). Germline lookup yields CDR1 LGHDT and CDR2 YNNKEL (reference sequence). The CDR3 totals 13 residues. Deletions cut 3 bases from V and 2 bases from J, with 8 bases between. CDR3 nucleotides: TGTGCCAGCAGCCAGGGGGGCACCTACGAGCAGTACTTC. Translating it yields CASSQGGTYEQYF.

This clonotype has at least ten counts. The chain has TRBV14 and TRBJ2-7; TRBD1 matches 7 bases. Germline CDR1 SGHDN, CDR2 FVKESK. CDR3 length: 14 amino acids. V was clipped by 4 bases and J by 0 bases; unmatched bases: 3. This CDR3 is CASSPGTDSYEQYF. For the CDR3, the DNA is TGTGCCAGCAGCCCCGGGACAGACTCCTACGAGCAGTACTTC.

The sample holds many counts of this clonotype. CDR3 DNA: TGTGCCTCGGGAGGGCCGGATGAGCAGTTCTTC. It is translated as CASGGPDEQFF. This sequence joins TRBV6-5 and TRBJ2-1, with 8 bases fitting TRBD2. The germline V gene has CDR1 MNHEY and CDR2 SVGAGI. The CDR3 has 11 amino acids. V was clipped by 11 bases and J by 8 bases; unmatched bases: 5.

This clonotype was detected a few times. This chain links TRBV5-4 with TRBJ2-1; TRBD2 is a possible D gene (5 bases). Trimming removed 5 bases from V and 10 bases from J, with 10 bases in between. The CDR3 is 11 residues long. Germline CDR1 reads SGHNT; CDR2 reads YYREEE (reference sequence). CDR3 sequence (DNA): TGTGCCAGCAGGAGCGGCGGGGAGCAGTTCTTC. Translated: CASRSGGEQFF.

The chain joins TRBV19 to TRBJ1-4; D is possibly TRBD1 (6 bases). Germline CDR1 and CDR2: LNHDA and SQIVND (reference sequence). The CDR3 has 14 amino acids. The V and J ends lost 9 bases and 0 bases respectively, with 11 bases between them. This CDR3 is CASSRGATNEKLFF. The DNA of the CDR3 is TGTGCCAGCTCCAGGGGTGCAACTAATGAAAAACTGTTTTTT.

This clonotype was recorded many times. This chain joins TRBV6-2 or TRBV6-3 and TRBJ1-3; D uncertain. The CDR3 length is 13 residues. In germline, CDR1 is MNHEY, CDR2 SVGEGT. V lost 5 bases and J lost 0, with 5 bases in between. The CDR3 nucleotides are TGTGCCAGCAGTCCCTACTCTGGAAACACCATATATTTT. This encodes CASSPYSGNTIYF.

This clonotype showed up many times. The chain employs TRBV5-1 and TRBJ1-1; the D gene is possibly TRBD1 (5 bases). V was clipped by 10 bases and J by 1 base, with 14 bases between them. The CDR3 runs to 13 residues. The germline CDR1 and CDR2 sequences are SGHRS and YFSETQ. The CDR3 here is CAGGRQENTEAFF. In nucleotides, the CDR3 is TGCGCCGGGGGGAGGCAGGAGAACACTGAAGCTTTCTTT.

This clonotype is labeled medium-sized (0.01 to 0.1%). The V gene is TRBV20-1, the J gene TRBJ1-5; D might be TRBD1 (5 bases). Germline lookup yields CDR1 DFQATT and CDR2 SNEGSKA (reference sequence). The CDR3 contains 14 residues. Trimming cost V 6 bases and J 5 bases, with 17 bases left between them. The CDR3 here is CSAAGGWPDQPQHF. The CDR3 bases are TGCAGTGCCGCTGGGGGGTGGCCCGATCAGCCCCAGCATTTT.

This clonotype was observed many times. The J gene is TRBJ2-7, the V gene TRBV27; D is unclear. Trimming cost V 5 bases and J 0 bases, with 5 bases left between them. Germline CDR1 MNHEY, CDR2 SMNVEV (reference sequence). The CDR3 spans 12 residues. The CDR3 here is CASSLLSYEQYF. As DNA, the CDR3 is TGTGCCAGCAGTCTCCTCTCCTACGAGCAGTACTTC.